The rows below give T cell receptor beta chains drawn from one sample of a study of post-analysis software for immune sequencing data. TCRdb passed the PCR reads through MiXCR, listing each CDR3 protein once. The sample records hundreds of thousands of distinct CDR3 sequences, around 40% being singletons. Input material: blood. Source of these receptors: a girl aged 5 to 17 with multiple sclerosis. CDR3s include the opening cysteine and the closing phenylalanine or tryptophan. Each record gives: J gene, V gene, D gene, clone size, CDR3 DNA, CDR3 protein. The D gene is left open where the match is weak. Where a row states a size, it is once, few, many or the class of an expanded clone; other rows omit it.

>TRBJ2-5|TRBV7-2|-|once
TGTGCCAGCAGCCCGGGCGGGGCAGGGCAAGAGACCCAGTACTTC
CASSPGGAGQETQYF
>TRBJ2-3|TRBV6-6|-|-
TGTGCCAGCAGTTACTCGGAACTTTCAGATACGCAGTATTTT
CASSYSELSDTQYF
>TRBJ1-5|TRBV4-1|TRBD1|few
TGCGCCAGCAGCCAACGCCCGGGACAGGGGGCCGTCAGCAATCAGCCCCAGCATTTT
CASSQRPGQGAVSNQPQHF
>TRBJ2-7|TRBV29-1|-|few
TGCAGCGTAATTAGCGGTACCTACGAGCAGTACTTC
CSVISGTYEQYF
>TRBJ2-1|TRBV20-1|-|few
TGCAGTGCTAGAGATCTAGATAGCGGTCGATACAATGAGCAGTTCTTC
CSARDLDSGRYNEQFF
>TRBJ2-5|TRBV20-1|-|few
TGCAGTGCTACACAGGGATCGTTCCAAGAGACCCAGTACTTC
CSATQGSFQETQYF
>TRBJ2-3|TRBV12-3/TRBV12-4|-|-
TGTGCCAGCACCCGGGCAGGGCCGGATACGCAGTATTTT
CASTRAGPDTQYF
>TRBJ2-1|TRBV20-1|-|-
TGCAGTGCTGGGGGATGGAGGAATGAGCAGTTCTTC
CSAGGWRNEQFF
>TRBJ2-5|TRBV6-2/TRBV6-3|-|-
TGTGCCAGCAGTTACTCCGTATCTGGGAAAGAGACCCAGTACTTC
CASSYSVSGKETQYF
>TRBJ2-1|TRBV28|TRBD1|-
TGTGCCAGCAGTTTAACTGACAGGGGTCACAATGAGCAGTTCTTC
CASSLTDRGHNEQFF
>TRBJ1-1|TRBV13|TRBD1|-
TGTGCCAGCAGCTCCGGGGGGACAGGCGACGCTGAAGCTTTCTTT
CASSSGGTGDAEAFF
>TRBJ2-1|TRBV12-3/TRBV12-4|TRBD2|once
TGTGCCAGCAGTCTCATGACTAGCGGATACAATGAGCAGTTCTTC
CASSLMTSGYNEQFF
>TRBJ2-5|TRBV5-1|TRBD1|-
TGCGCCACCTCTCGGGGACAGGGGCAAGAGACCCAGTACTTC
CATSRGQGQETQYF
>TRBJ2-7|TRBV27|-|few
TGTGCCAGCAGTTTATCGCCTGCCTCCTACGAGCAGTACTTC
CASSLSPASYEQYF
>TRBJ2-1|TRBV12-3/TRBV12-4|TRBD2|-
TGTGCCAGCAGCGTTAGACTAGCGGGGGGAATTTACAATGAGCAGTTCTTC
CASSVRLAGGIYNEQFF
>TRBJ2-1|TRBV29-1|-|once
TGCAGTGGAAGAGTGTCTATGTCCTACAATGAGCAGTTCTTC
CSGRVSMSYNEQFF
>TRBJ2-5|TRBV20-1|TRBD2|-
TGCAGTGCCCTCCGAGGGACTAGCGGGAGGGCGTTCGAGACCCAGTACTTC
CSALRGTSGRAFETQYF
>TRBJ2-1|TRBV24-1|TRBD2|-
TGTGCCACCAGTGACCCCGGACTAGCGGAGTACAATGAGCAGTTCTTC
CATSDPGLAEYNEQFF
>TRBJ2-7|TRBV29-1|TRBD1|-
TGCAGCGTTCAGGACAGGGGAATATCCTACGAGCAGTACTTC
CSVQDRGISYEQYF
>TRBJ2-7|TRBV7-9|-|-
TGTGCCAGCAGCTTAATGGGCACGCCCACCTACGAGCAGTACTTC
CASSLMGTPTYEQYF
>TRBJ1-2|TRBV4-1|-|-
TGCGCCAGCAGCCAAGTGACCACCGGGAGTGGCTACACCTTC
CASSQVTTGSGYTF
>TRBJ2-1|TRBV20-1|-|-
TGCAGTGCACTGGGACGGACCGACAATGAGCAGTTCTTC
CSALGRTDNEQFF
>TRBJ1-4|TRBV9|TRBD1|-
TGTGCCAGCAGCGTAGAGCCAGGGGGCTTAGGGGAAAAACTGTTTTTT
CASSVEPGGLGEKLFF
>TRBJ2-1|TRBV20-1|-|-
TGCAGTGCTCGCGGGGAAAACAATGAGCAGTTCTTC
CSARGENNEQFF
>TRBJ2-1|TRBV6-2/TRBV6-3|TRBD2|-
TGTGCCAGCAGTTACAGCGGGAGCCCTTACAATGAGCAGTTCTTC
CASSYSGSPYNEQFF
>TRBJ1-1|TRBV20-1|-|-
TGCAGTGGCCGCCTGAGCACTGAAGCTTTCTTT
CSGRLSTEAFF
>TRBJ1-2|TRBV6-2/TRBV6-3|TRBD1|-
TGTGCCAGCAGCCCCCGGGACAGGATCCAATACACCTTC
CASSPRDRIQYTF
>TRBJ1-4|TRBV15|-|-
TGTGCCACCAGCAGATCCCGGGACGGAACAACTAATGAAAAACGGTTTTTT
CATSRSRDGTTNEKRFF
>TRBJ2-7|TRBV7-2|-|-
TGTGCCAGCAGCAGGGGGGGGGCTCTCGACGAGCAGTACTTC
CASSRGGALDEQYF
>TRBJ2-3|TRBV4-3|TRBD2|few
TGCGCCAGCAGCCATGGGACTAGCGGGCTCACAGATACGCAGTATTTT
CASSHGTSGLTDTQYF